Below, one T cell receptor beta chain is given with its context. These data belong to a study of T-cell reconstitution after alpha-beta-depleted transplantation in children. The CDR3 runs to 14 residues. CDR1 is SGHRS and CDR2 is YFSETQ in the germline V gene. Trimming stripped 0 bases from V and 5 bases from J, with 11 bases between. A library of TCRbeta sequences, prepared with unique molecular identifiers, was generated. In TCRdb, the PCR reads were re-called with MiXCR into one record per CDR3 protein. Seen here are 190,000 or so distinct CDR3 sequences, 6.5% to 7.5% observed once, and the top ten hold over 2.5%.

The clonotype originates from a human donor who donated a stem cell graft to a child with Wiskott-Aldrich syndrome. The gene calls are TRBV5-1 and TRBJ2-5; D perhaps matches TRBD1 (6 bases). The input for sequencing was PBMCs from the stem cell graft donor, taken from the stem cell graft. CDR3 sequence: CASSLEIQGETQYF. The CDR3 bases are TGCGCCAGCAGCTTGGAGATCCAGGGGGAGACCCAGTACTTC.